This T cell receptor (beta chain) emerged from a study of PD-L1 blockade in urothelial cancer. Study-wide context: Patients had been given 0 to 3 earlier chemotherapy regimens.

V lost 4 bases and J lost 7, with 15 bases in between. The CDR3 spans 14 residues. Germline V gene sequence: CDR1 SGDLS, CDR2 YYNGEE. Produced via immunoSEQ multiplex PCR; TCRdb's table is partial and in-frame only. Of about 43,000 clones listed, about 91% are singletons. The sample consisted of PBMCs, taken around atezolizumab (anti-PD-L1) treatment. The origin of this receptor is a man of 80 years or more with urothelial cancer. J is TRBJ2-1 and V is TRBV9, with TRBD2 as a possible D gene (6 bases). This CDR3 reads CASSRRGGGNEQFF. Written as DNA, the CDR3 is TGTGCCAGCAGCCGCCGCGGTGGGGGGAATGAGCAGTTCTTC.